This entry lists 30 T cell receptor beta chains sequenced from one sample in a study of blood T cell repertoires in COVID-19. Method: immunoSEQ multiplex PCR; TCRdb's copy keeps in-frame clones and lacks some. The sample consists of 100,000 or so clones, roughly 85% of them appearing once. Sequenced sample: peripheral blood. Receptor source: a man aged 45-60 years with acute or convalescent COVID-19.

This chain links TRBV27 with TRBJ1-2; a possible D gene is TRBD1 (5 bases). V was pared by 3 bases and J by 4 bases, with 12 bases between. The length of the CDR3 is 14 residues. The germline V gene has CDR1 MNHEY and CDR2 SMNVEV (reference sequence). The CDR3 loop is CASSFGGFAYGYTF. The CDR3 coding sequence is TGTGCCAGCAGTTTTGGGGGGTTTGCCTATGGCTACACCTTC.

The chain joins TRBV18 to TRBJ2-7; D possibly corresponds to TRBD2 (5 bases). This CDR3 contains 14 residues. V was cut by 4 bases and J by 5 bases, with 15 bases left in between. From germline, CDR1 is KGHSH and CDR2 LQKENI. The CDR3 protein is CASSQGVSIHEQYF. For the CDR3, the DNA is TGTGCCAGCTCACAGGGAGTGAGTATCCACGAGCAGTACTTC.

The chain has TRBV11-2 and TRBJ1-5, with D perhaps matching TRBD1 (6 bases). Germline CDR1 reads SGHAT; CDR2 reads FQNNGV. The CDR3 sequence is 15 residues long. Trimming removed 5 bases from V and 5 bases from J, with 16 bases in between. CDR3 in amino acids: CASSNYRERYQPQHF. The CDR3 DNA is TGTGCCAGCAGCAACTACAGGGAGAGGTATCAGCCCCAGCATTTT.

The gene calls are TRBV10-1 and TRBJ2-2; the D is unclear. Germline CDR1 is WNHNN and CDR2 is SYGVQD (reference sequence). With 0 bases removed from V and 1 base from J, the gap between germline ends came to 6 bases. The CDR3 consists of 15 residues. The CDR3 loop is CASSESRMNTGELFF. The CDR3 DNA reads as TGCGCCAGCAGTGAGTCGCGGATGAACACCGGGGAGCTGTTTTTT.

This chain uses TRBV9 with TRBJ2-1; D is undetermined. The germline V gene encodes CDR1 SGDLS and CDR2 YYNGEE. This CDR3 has 16 residues. V lost 4 bases and J lost 6, with 20 bases in between. In DNA form, the CDR3 reads TGTGCCAGCAGCCCGATGGGCCGAGAGATTGGCAATGAGCAGTTCTTC. Translation: CASSPMGREIGNEQFF. The variable domain in full, with the rest retrieved from reference TRBV9 and TRBJ2-1, is DSGVTQTPKHLITATGQRVTLRCSPRSGDLSVYWYQQSLDQGLQFLIQYYNGEERAKGNILERFSAQQFPDLHSELNLSSLELGDSALYFCASSPMGREIGNEQFFGPGTRLTVL.

This clone was found once. This chain uses TRBV19 with TRBJ2-3; TRBD2 matches at 7 bases. The V segment lost 4 bases and the J segment 0 bases; nucleotides outside the gene matches: 16. Germline CDR1 is LNHDA and CDR2 is SQIVND (reference sequence). CDR3 size: 19 residues. CDR3 nucleotides: TGTGCCAGTAGTACCTCTGGGGCGGGAGCCCACATTAGCACAGATACGCAGTATTTT. It specifies CASSTSGAGAHISTDTQYF.

V is TRBV28 and J is TRBJ2-2, with TRBD2 matching 11 bases. The CDR3 length is 15 residues. Trimming cost V 6 bases and J 4 bases; bases outside gene matches: 4. CDR1 and CDR2 (germline): MDHEN, SYDVKM. CDR3 region: CASRTSGGVTGELFF. The CDR3 nucleotides are TGTGCCAGCAGAACTAGCGGGGGCGTCACCGGGGAGCTGTTTTTT.

The chain has TRBV13 and TRBJ1-1, with 9 positions matching TRBD1. The V and J ends lost 5 bases and 5 bases, in that order; junction bases with no gene match: 6. CDR1 is PRHDT and CDR2 is FYEKMQ in the germline V gene (reference sequence). The CDR3 has 14 amino acids. The CDR3 protein is CASSQGTGKTEAFF. CDR3 in DNA: TGTGCCAGCAGCCAGGGGACAGGGAAGACTGAAGCTTTCTTT.

CDR3 nucleotide sequence: TGTGCCAGTAGATGGCCCAACGGGGCCAACGTCCTGACTTTC. Translated: CASRWPNGANVLTF. This chain links TRBV19 with TRBJ2-6; D is ambiguous. CDR3 length: 14 residues. The V gene's germline CDR1 is LNHDA and CDR2 SQIVND (reference sequence). The V end lost 6 bases, the J end lost 4 bases, and 10 bases lay between the germline ends.

The V gene is TRBV3-1 (or the pseudogene TRBV3-2), the J gene TRBJ2-7, with D possibly matching TRBD1 (6 bases). In germline, CDR1 is LGHDT, CDR2 YNNKEL (reference sequence). Trimming removed 1 base at V and 2 bases at J, with 24 bases between. The CDR3 has 19 residues. This chain's CDR3 is CASSQVAERRAGETYEQYF. CDR3 sequence (DNA): TGTGCCAGCAGCCAAGTGGCAGAACGGCGGGCAGGGGAGACCTACGAGCAGTACTTC.

V usage is TRBV28 and J usage is TRBJ1-1; D perhaps matches TRBD1 (6 bases). Trimming removed 5 bases at V and 1 base at J, with 11 bases between. CDR1 is MDHEN and CDR2 is SYDVKM in the germline V gene. The length of the CDR3 is 14 residues. In DNA form, the CDR3 reads TGTGCCAGCAGTCGTCCGGGACAGAACACTGAAGCTTTCTTT. It translates to CASSRPGQNTEAFF.

The chain carries TRBV10-3 and TRBJ2-1; 10 bases match TRBD2. V dropped 4 bases and J dropped 8; count of bases not matched to a gene: 5. CDR1 and CDR2 (germline): ENHRY, SYGVKD. The CDR3 runs 14 residues. CDR3 in DNA: TGTGCCATCAGTGGCCAGCGGGGGGGATATGAGCAGTTCTTC. It translates to CAISGQRGGYEQFF.

This chain uses TRBV7-9 with TRBJ2-1; 9 bases agree with TRBD2. The CDR3 totals 14 residues. V gave up 7 bases and J gave up 7 bases; unmatched junction bases: 8. Germline assignment: CDR1 SEHNR and CDR2 FQNEAQ (reference sequence). Here the CDR3 reads CASTSGRNRNEQFF. The CDR3 coding sequence is TGTGCCAGCACAAGCGGGAGGAATAGAAATGAGCAGTTCTTC.

A note on this clone: A read error may account for a junction end that differs from germline. The rearrangement links TRBV7-7 to TRBJ2-3, with 9 bases identical to TRBD2. Germline assignment: CDR1 SSHAT and CDR2 FNYEAQ (reference sequence). This CDR3 is 16 amino acids long. DNA of the CDR3: TGTGCTAGCAGCCCCGGGCTAGCGGGGTCTACAGATACGCAGTATTTT. It specifies CASSPGLAGSTDTQYF.

The DNA for the CDR3 is TGTGCCAGTAATCCAGGGCTGGGCAATGAGCAGTTCTTC. It yields the protein CASNPGLGNEQFF. The chain couples TRBV19 to TRBJ2-1, with TRBD1 as a possible D gene (5 bases). V dropped 7 bases and J dropped 6 bases, with 13 bases sitting between them. The CDR3 is 13 amino acids. From germline, CDR1 is LNHDA and CDR2 SQIVND (reference sequence).

DNA of the CDR3: TGTGCCAGCAGTTTAGAGGACAGGGGTAATTCACCCCTCCACTTT. The encoded protein is CASSLEDRGNSPLHF. The chain has TRBV27 and TRBJ1-6; TRBD1 matches 9 bases. Per germline, CDR1 MNHEY and CDR2 SMNVEV (reference sequence). The CDR3 runs to 15 residues. The ends lost 2 bases at V and 6 bases at J; junction bases unmatched: 2.

The rearrangement links TRBV4-1 to TRBJ2-1, with 8 bases identical to TRBD2. CDR1 and CDR2 from the germline V gene are MGHRA and YSYEKL. This CDR3 comprises 16 residues. V shed 3 bases, J shed 2 bases, and the junction held 6 bases outside the gene matches. As DNA, the CDR3 is TGCGCCAGCAGCCAGTTCTCGGGACTAGCCTACAATGAGCAGTTCTTC. This sequence encodes CASSQFSGLAYNEQFF.

The CDR3 nucleotides read TGCGCCAGCAACTCCCCGGGGGACGAGCAGTACTTC. Translation gives CASNSPGDEQYF. The chain employs TRBV5-1 and TRBJ2-7; TRBD2 might be the D (6 bases). Germline V lookup: CDR1 SGHRS, CDR2 YFSETQ. The CDR3 is made up of 12 amino acids. V was pared by 6 bases and J by 5 bases, with 12 bases between.

J is TRBJ2-7 and V is TRBV7-3; D perhaps matches TRBD1 (5 bases). Trimming took off 5 bases at V and 0 bases at J, with 11 bases between the two ends. CDR3 length equals 14 residues. Germline-derived CDR1 and CDR2 are SGHTA and FQGTGA. The CDR3 loop reads CASSLLGHSYEQYF. The DNA for the CDR3 is TGTGCCAGCAGCCTCCTGGGGCACTCCTACGAGCAGTACTTC.

This chain joins TRBV3-1 (or the pseudogene TRBV3-2) and TRBJ1-6, with D unresolved. The germline V gene encodes CDR1 LGHDT and CDR2 YNNKEL (reference sequence). There are 16 residues in the CDR3. Trimming took off 1 base at V and 2 bases at J, with 9 bases between the two ends. This chain's CDR3 is CASSQGYQTYNSPLHF. CDR3 in DNA: TGTGCCAGCAGCCAAGGTTATCAGACCTATAATTCACCCCTCCACTTT.

The V call is TRBV9, the J call TRBJ1-4; 7 nucleotides line up with TRBD1. From germline, CDR1 is SGDLS and CDR2 YYNGEE. V gave up 4 bases and J gave up 8 bases; unmatched junction bases: 8. The CDR3 spans 14 residues. The CDR3 nucleotides read TGTGCCAGCAGCCACCGGACAGGAGGCGAAAAACTGTTTTTT. Amino acid sequence: CASSHRTGGEKLFF.

This clone was detected once. The chain has TRBV19 and TRBJ1-3; 7 bases match TRBD1. The ends lost 4 bases at V and 8 bases at J; junction bases unmatched: 11. Germline loops: CDR1 LNHDA, CDR2 SQIVND (reference sequence). This CDR3 has 15 amino acids. In DNA form, the CDR3 reads TGTGCCAGTAGTACCGTGGGCACAGGGGTTTACACCATATATTTT. Translating gives CASSTVGTGVYTIYF.

The V and J genes are TRBV19 and TRBJ2-4; 11 bases line up with TRBD1. There are 19 residues in the CDR3. The V and J ends lost 5 bases and 3 bases, in that order; junction bases with no gene match: 15. CDR1 and CDR2 (germline): LNHDA, SQIVND (reference sequence). CDR3 nucleotide sequence: TGTGCCAGTAGTCCCACCGGACAGGGGGCTAGCGTAGTCAAAAACATTCAGTACTTC. Translation gives CASSPTGQGASVVKNIQYF.

This sequence joins TRBV27 and TRBJ2-1; a possible D gene is TRBD2 (5 bases). This CDR3 has 15 residues. Germline V gives CDR1 MNHEY, CDR2 SMNVEV (reference sequence). V lost 5 bases and J lost 9, with 20 bases in between. For the CDR3, the DNA is TGTGCCAGCAGTCCGCTGGTGGTGGCAGAGGGTGAGCAGTTCTTC. Translated: CASSPLVVAEGEQFF.

J is TRBJ2-7 and V is TRBV20-1; D unclear. Trimming stripped 7 bases from V and 1 base from J, with 8 bases between. This CDR3 spans 11 amino acids. CDR1 and CDR2 from the germline V gene are DFQATT and SNEGSKA (reference sequence). The DNA of the CDR3 is TGCAGTGTCACAAATTCCTACGAGCAGTACTTC. Translated, it gives CSVTNSYEQYF.

The rearrangement uses TRBV3-1 (or the pseudogene TRBV3-2) and TRBJ2-7; tentative D call: TRBD1 (6 bases). The CDR3 totals 13 residues. The V gene lost 3 bases and the J gene lost 5 bases, with 11 bases spanning the gap. Germline values: CDR1 LGHDT, CDR2 YNNKEL (reference sequence). The CDR3 nucleotides read TGTGCCAGCAGCCATCCAGGGGTGGACGAGCAGTACTTC. Translation: CASSHPGVDEQYF.

This rearrangement joins TRBV25-1 to TRBJ1-2; possible D gene TRBD1, 5 bases. Germline V lookup: CDR1 MGHDK, CDR2 SYGVNS. Deletions cut 2 bases from V and 5 bases from J, with 6 bases between. The CDR3 has 12 residues. The CDR3 region is CASSEQGYGYTF. The CDR3 bases are TGTGCCAGCAGTGAACAGGGTTATGGCTACACCTTC.

The CDR3 nucleotides are TGTGCCAGCAGCCGGGTCTTAGGTAGTTCCAATGAGCAGTTCTTC. Translated, it gives CASSRVLGSSNEQFF. The chain uses TRBV5-4 and TRBJ2-1; D unclear. The germline V and J ends were trimmed by 4 bases and 6 bases, with 17 bases remaining between them. The CDR3 runs to 15 residues. In germline, CDR1 is SGHNT, CDR2 YYREEE (reference sequence).

The rearrangement links TRBV28 to TRBJ2-7; 9 bases agree with TRBD1. The CDR3 consists of 14 residues. The germline V gene encodes CDR1 MDHEN and CDR2 SYDVKM. V lost 3 bases, J lost 2 bases, and 2 bases stayed unmatched. This CDR3 is CASSFGTGPYEQYF. CDR3 nucleotide sequence: TGTGCCAGCAGTTTTGGGACAGGGCCCTACGAGCAGTACTTC.

The J gene is TRBJ2-5, the V gene TRBV2; 11 bases are shared with TRBD2. CDR1 is SNHLY, CDR2 FYNNEI, per germline. The CDR3 has 16 residues. Trimming took 1 base from V and 4 from J; bases not matched to a gene: 5. The CDR3 here is CASSEGLAGTLETQYF. CDR3 in DNA: TGTGCCAGCAGTGAAGGACTAGCGGGGACTCTAGAGACCCAGTACTTC.